The rows below give T cell receptor beta chains drawn from one sample of a study of CD8 T cells in Susac syndrome. TCRdb re-analysed the immunoSEQ multiplex PCR reads in MiXCR, keeping a single row per CDR3 protein. The repertoire has some 260,000 distinct CDR3 sequences, approximately 84% of them found once; the top ten carry approximately 0.11%. The sequenced material came from CD8+ T cells from PBMCs. The receptors here all came from a human donor with multiple sclerosis. Both conserved end residues are part of each CDR3. The D gene is left open where the match is weak. Size is omitted from some rows. Given values are once, few, many or a class for expanded clones.

CDR3aa: CASSLVPDRNTEAFF; CDR3nt: TGTGCCAGCAGCTTAGTTCCGGACAGGAACACTGAAGCTTTCTTT; abundance: .; v_gene: TRBV7-9; d_gene: .; j_gene: TRBJ1-1
CDR3aa: CASLGTAYGYTF; CDR3nt: TGTGCCAGCCTCGGGACAGCCTATGGCTACACCTTC; abundance: .; v_gene: TRBV2; d_gene: TRBD1; j_gene: TRBJ1-2
CDR3aa: CASSPTPGPPNTEAFF; CDR3nt: TGCGCCAGCAGCCCTACACCCGGACCGCCGAACACTGAAGCTTTCTTT; abundance: .; v_gene: TRBV4-1; d_gene: .; j_gene: TRBJ1-1
CDR3aa: CASRSRDSYEQYF; CDR3nt: TGTGCCAGTCGGTCCCGGGACTCGTACGAGCAGTACTTC; abundance: .; v_gene: TRBV19; d_gene: .; j_gene: TRBJ2-7
CDR3aa: CASSTMVWQGTNYGYTF; CDR3nt: TGTGCCAGCAGTACCATGGTATGGCAGGGAACTAACTATGGCTACACCTTC; abundance: .; v_gene: TRBV27; d_gene: .; j_gene: TRBJ1-2
CDR3aa: CASTQIMGARGYTF; CDR3nt: TGTGCCAGCACCCAGATTATGGGGGCTCGTGGCTACACCTTC; abundance: .; v_gene: TRBV28; d_gene: .; j_gene: TRBJ1-2
CDR3aa: CASSDYSGANVLTF; CDR3nt: TGTGCCAGCAGTGACTACTCTGGGGCCAACGTCCTGACTTTC; abundance: .; v_gene: TRBV25-1; d_gene: .; j_gene: TRBJ2-6
CDR3aa: CSATGTGYEQYF; CDR3nt: TGCAGCGCTACCGGGACAGGTTACGAGCAGTACTTC; abundance: .; v_gene: TRBV29-1; d_gene: TRBD1; j_gene: TRBJ2-7
CDR3aa: CASSFSDQGREQYF; CDR3nt: TGTGCCAGCAGCTTCTCGGACCAGGGGAGGGAGCAGTACTTC; abundance: .; v_gene: TRBV13; d_gene: .; j_gene: TRBJ2-7
CDR3aa: CASSLLGGRGATDTQYF; CDR3nt: TGTGCCAGCAGTTTATTAGGGGGCAGGGGAGCCACAGATACGCAGTATTTT; abundance: .; v_gene: TRBV27; d_gene: TRBD1; j_gene: TRBJ2-3
CDR3aa: CASSLSDGGQGSYTF; CDR3nt: TGTGCCAGCAGTTTATCGGACGGGGGACAGGGCAGCTACACCTTC; abundance: .; v_gene: TRBV28; d_gene: TRBD1; j_gene: TRBJ1-2
CDR3aa: CASIGSGSYEQYF; CDR3nt: TGTGCCAGCATCGGAAGCGGGAGCTACGAGCAGTACTTC; abundance: .; v_gene: TRBV27; d_gene: TRBD2; j_gene: TRBJ2-7
CDR3aa: CASSYETTGSNQPQHF; CDR3nt: TGTGCCAGCAGTTACGAGACGACAGGGAGCAATCAGCCCCAGCATTTT; abundance: once; v_gene: TRBV6-6; d_gene: TRBD1; j_gene: TRBJ1-5
CDR3aa: CASSFSNYGYTF; CDR3nt: TGTGCCAGCAGTTTCTCCAACTATGGCTACACCTTC; abundance: .; v_gene: TRBV28; d_gene: .; j_gene: TRBJ1-2
CDR3aa: CASSYSADTQYF; CDR3nt: TGTGCCAGCAGTTATAGCGCAGATACGCAGTATTTT; abundance: .; v_gene: TRBV27; d_gene: .; j_gene: TRBJ2-3
CDR3aa: CASSKTLSAQPQHF; CDR3nt: TGTGCCAGCAGCAAGACCCTCAGTGCTCAGCCCCAGCATTTT; abundance: .; v_gene: TRBV7-6; d_gene: .; j_gene: TRBJ1-5
CDR3aa: CASSGPPYEQYF; CDR3nt: TGCGCCAGCAGTGGGCCCCCCTACGAGCAGTACTTC; abundance: .; v_gene: TRBV10-2; d_gene: .; j_gene: TRBJ2-7
CDR3aa: CASSQGQGGAGVYNEQFF; CDR3nt: TGTGCCAGCAGCCAAGGCCAGGGCGGAGCGGGGGTTTACAATGAGCAGTTCTTC; abundance: .; v_gene: TRBV3-1; d_gene: TRBD2; j_gene: TRBJ2-1
CDR3aa: CASRTRREAFF; CDR3nt: TGTGCCAGCAGAACTAGAAGGGAAGCTTTCTTT; abundance: .; v_gene: TRBV27; d_gene: .; j_gene: TRBJ1-1
CDR3aa: CSAPLPTVYGYTF; CDR3nt: TGCAGTGCTCCTCTGCCGACGGTCTATGGCTACACCTTC; abundance: .; v_gene: TRBV20-1; d_gene: .; j_gene: TRBJ1-2
CDR3aa: CASNGNTRYF; CDR3nt: TGTGCCAGCAACGGGAATACGCGGTATTTT; abundance: .; v_gene: TRBV2; d_gene: .; j_gene: TRBJ2-3
CDR3aa: CASSVTEDGYEQYF; CDR3nt: TGTGCCAGCAGTGTTACAGAAGACGGCTACGAGCAGTACTTC; abundance: .; v_gene: TRBV25-1; d_gene: .; j_gene: TRBJ2-7
CDR3aa: CATSDFMERDGTQYF; CDR3nt: TGTGCCACCAGTGATTTCATGGAGCGGGACGGGACCCAGTACTTC; abundance: .; v_gene: TRBV24-1; d_gene: TRBD2; j_gene: TRBJ2-5
CDR3aa: CASSEPLGYEQYF; CDR3nt: TGTGCCAGCAGTGAACCCTTGGGTTACGAGCAGTACTTC; abundance: .; v_gene: TRBV25-1; d_gene: .; j_gene: TRBJ2-7
CDR3aa: CASSQGLVVPRTDTQYF; CDR3nt: TGTGCCAGCAGCCAGGGACTAGTCGTACCCCGCACAGATACGCAGTATTTT; abundance: .; v_gene: TRBV6-1; d_gene: TRBD2; j_gene: TRBJ2-3
CDR3aa: CASRRGGSEGRGADTQYF; CDR3nt: TGTGCCAGCAGGAGGGGGGGGAGTGAAGGGAGAGGGGCAGATACGCAGTATTTT; abundance: once; v_gene: TRBV6-1; d_gene: .; j_gene: TRBJ2-3
CDR3aa: CASSLGQGPFYEQYF; CDR3nt: TGTGCTAGCAGCTTGGGACAGGGTCCCTTCTACGAGCAGTACTTC; abundance: .; v_gene: TRBV7-7; d_gene: TRBD1; j_gene: TRBJ2-7
CDR3aa: CSVGRLNTGELFF; CDR3nt: TGCAGCGTTGGCAGGCTGAACACCGGGGAGCTGTTTTTT; abundance: .; v_gene: TRBV29-1; d_gene: .; j_gene: TRBJ2-2
CDR3aa: CASSLSWGNEQYF; CDR3nt: TGTGCCAGCAGTTTATCCTGGGGGAACGAGCAGTACTTC; abundance: .; v_gene: TRBV27; d_gene: .; j_gene: TRBJ2-7
CDR3aa: CASSIVAGVGQFF; CDR3nt: TGTGCCAGTAGTATAGTGGCGGGAGTAGGGCAGTTCTTC; abundance: once; v_gene: TRBV19; d_gene: TRBD2; j_gene: TRBJ2-1
CDR3aa: CASTWGPYEQYF; CDR3nt: TGTGCCAGCACGTGGGGACCCTACGAGCAGTACTTC; abundance: .; v_gene: TRBV2; d_gene: .; j_gene: TRBJ2-7
CDR3aa: CSVSEDTGELFF; CDR3nt: TGCAGCGTCTCAGAGGACACCGGGGAGCTGTTTTTT; abundance: .; v_gene: TRBV29-1; d_gene: .; j_gene: TRBJ2-2
CDR3aa: CASSEEGGLETQYF; CDR3nt: TGTGCCAGCAGTGAAGAGGGGGGTTTAGAGACCCAGTACTTC; abundance: .; v_gene: TRBV2; d_gene: .; j_gene: TRBJ2-5
CDR3aa: CASSPKGPGYRLPYEQYF; CDR3nt: TGTGCCAGCAGTCCGAAAGGACCTGGCTACCGACTGCCCTACGAGCAGTACTTC; abundance: .; v_gene: TRBV27; d_gene: .; j_gene: TRBJ2-7
CDR3aa: CASRSGRFSSPLHF; CDR3nt: TGTGCCAGCAGGTCCGGGAGGTTCTCTTCACCCCTCCACTTT; abundance: .; v_gene: TRBV7-8; d_gene: .; j_gene: TRBJ1-6
CDR3aa: CASSPRPQGRGVYEQYF; CDR3nt: TGTGCCAGCAGCCCCCGGCCTCAGGGACGTGGGGTCTACGAGCAGTACTTC; abundance: .; v_gene: TRBV7-9; d_gene: .; j_gene: TRBJ2-7
CDR3aa: CAWTGLNTEAFF; CDR3nt: TGTGCCTGGACAGGGCTGAACACTGAAGCTTTCTTT; abundance: once; v_gene: TRBV30; d_gene: .; j_gene: TRBJ1-1
CDR3aa: CASSPRINEQFF; CDR3nt: TGTGCCAGCTCACCACGCATTAATGAGCAGTTCTTC; abundance: .; v_gene: TRBV18; d_gene: .; j_gene: TRBJ2-1
CDR3aa: CASSFERGGRDQETQYF; CDR3nt: TGTGCCAGCAGTTTTGAGCGGGGCGGGAGAGACCAAGAGACCCAGTACTTC; abundance: .; v_gene: TRBV28; d_gene: TRBD2; j_gene: TRBJ2-5
CDR3aa: CASSDSGARYEQYF; CDR3nt: TGTGCCAGCAGTGACTCGGGGGCGCGATACGAGCAGTACTTC; abundance: .; v_gene: TRBV6-1; d_gene: .; j_gene: TRBJ2-7